The 4 T cell receptor beta chains below were found in one sample sequenced in a study of CD8+CD57+ T cells in acquired aplastic anemia. TCR beta VDJ and CDR3 profiles were obtained from a genomic DNA template. TCRdb processed the reads anew with MiXCR; each CDR3 protein has one entry. There are 200,000 to 250,000 distinct CDR3 sequences in the sample; approximately 35% occur only once, and 1.1% lies in the top ten. The sequencing sample was made of sorted CD4+, CD8+, or CD8+CD57+ T cells (not recorded which) from PBMCs. The receptors here all came from a human donor in good health, serving as a control.

The chain couples TRBV6-1 to TRBJ2-1; unclear D gene. V was clipped by 5 bases and J by 8 bases, with 22 bases between them. This CDR3 spans 16 amino acids. Per the germline V gene, CDR1 is MNHNS and CDR2 is SASEGT. The CDR3 nucleotides are TGTGCCAGCAGTCTATTCTCTGACATGTCAGGCGATGAGCAGTTCTTC. This translates into CASSLFSDMSGDEQFF.

The CDR3 reads CASSFSGGSNTGELFF. For the CDR3, the DNA is TGTGCCAGCAGTTTTAGCGGCGGGAGTAACACCGGGGAGCTGTTTTTT. The chain employs TRBV12-3 or TRBV12-4 and TRBJ2-2, with TRBD2 matching over 7 bases. Trimming took 3 bases from V and 2 from J; bases not matched to a gene: 6. The CDR3 loop spans 16 amino acids.

This clonotype was picked up many times. The chain employs TRBV2 and TRBJ1-1; no definite D call. The CDR3 sequence is 13 residues long. The ends were cut back, 4 bases at V and 1 base at J, with 7 bases in the middle. Looked up from germline, CDR1 is SNHLY and CDR2 is FYNNEI. The CDR3 spells CASSGNRNTEAFF. CDR3 DNA sequence: TGTGCCAGCAGTGGCAACAGGAACACTGAAGCTTTCTTT. Drawing the rest from reference TRBV2 and TRBJ1-1, the complete variable domain is EPEVTQTPSHQVTQMGQEVILRCVPISNHLYFYWYRQILGQKVEFLVSFYNNEISEKSEIFDDQFSVERPDGSNFTLKIRSTKLEDSAMYFCASSGNRNTEAFFGQGTRLTVV.

For this clonotype: The conserved final phenylalanine or tryptophan is absent from the CDR3, which likely points to a read error. The rearrangement links TRBV5-1 to TRBJ2-1; the D gene is possibly TRBD1 (5 bases). Trimming removed 8 bases at V and 1 base at J, with 13 bases between. Germline CDR1 and CDR2: SGHRS and YFSETQ. The CDR3 has 14 amino acids. CDR3 nucleotides: TGCGCCAGTTGCCCCCAGGGATCCTACAATGAGCAGTTCCTC. Residues: CASCPQGSYNEQFL.